Given below is one T cell receptor (beta chain) in context. Its target is unknown. Researchers prepared the TCRbeta library using unique molecular identifiers, the study reports. A single record per CDR3 protein comes from TCRdb applying MiXCR to the PCR reads. Of a few hundred thousand distinct CDR3 sequences in the sample, 15% to 20% were seen once. This specimen comes from a study of T-cell reconstitution after alpha-beta-depleted transplantation in children. General study findings and limits: Alpha-beta T cells about two months after transplant reportedly derived from several hundred expanded graft clones.

Trimming took off 3 bases at V and 0 bases at J, with 18 bases between the two ends. Germline lookup yields CDR1 DFQATT and CDR2 SNEGSKA (reference sequence). The CDR3 spans 16 residues. The receptor was derived from a boy less than two years old who had a stem cell transplant for Wiskott-Aldrich syndrome, so the T cells may come from the graft donor. The sequencing used PBMCs, mostly from graft donor cells, collected 360 days after TCRalphabeta/CD19-depleted stem cell transplant. The chain is built from TRBV20-1 and TRBJ2-7; D remains ambiguous. The CDR3 DNA sequence: TGCAGTGCTAGTCTTCCGGCACATGCAGGCTCCTACGAGCAGTACTTC. Translation gives CSASLPAHAGSYEQYF.